The 21 T cell receptor beta chains given below trace back to one sample, sequenced in a study of blood T cells in healthy people across ages. A second PCR of roughly 7 to 11 cycles used a sample-barcoded 5' primer and a J-beta primer mix. TCRdb fed the 5' RACE reads into MiXCR, producing one record per CDR3 protein. This table holds 500,000 to 650,000 distinct CDR3 sequences, about 27% found once. The same sample was also studied in work on T cells of mothers and their children.

Sequences were obtained from blood. The receptors here all came from a boy between 2 and 10 years old in good health.

This clonotype was detected only a few times. CDR3 sequence (DNA): TGCGCCAGGAGCTACGGGACAATCGACGCAACTAATGAAAAACTGTTTTTT. It encodes CARSYGTIDATNEKLFF. The gene calls are TRBV10-1 and TRBJ1-4; D might be TRBD1 (6 bases). Trimming took 9 bases from V and 0 from J, leaving 20 bases between them. Germline V lookup: CDR1 WNHNN, CDR2 SYGVQD (reference sequence). This CDR3 is 17 amino acids long.

This chain joins TRBV27 and TRBJ2-3; D gene unclear. The CDR3 has 17 residues. The V end was cut by 3 bases, the J end by 1 base, with 17 bases between. The germline gives CDR1 MNHEY, CDR2 SMNVEV (reference sequence). As DNA, the CDR3 is TGTGCCAGCAGTTTCCGAAGTTCGATCCGTGGCACAGATACGCAGTATTTT. Translated, it gives CASSFRSSIRGTDTQYF.

There are many counts of this clonotype. The chain recombines TRBV7-2 with TRBJ1-2; D ambiguous. The CDR3 is 13 amino acids. Germline V gene lookup returns CDR1 SGHTA and CDR2 FQGNSA. The V and J ends lost 3 bases and 0 bases respectively, with 5 bases between them. As DNA, the CDR3 is TGTGCCAGCAGCTTGGACGCTAACTATGGCTACACCTTC. It specifies CASSLDANYGYTF.

The V call is TRBV6-4, the J call TRBJ2-4; 9 nucleotides agree with TRBD2. CDR1 is MRHNA, CDR2 SNTAGT, per germline. This CDR3 is 16 amino acids long. Trimming removed 4 bases from V and 4 bases from J; junction bases left unmatched: 8. CDR3 in amino acids: CASSAYSGGTKNIQYF. CDR3 DNA: TGTGCCAGCAGTGCCTATAGCGGGGGTACGAAAAACATTCAGTACTTC.

The J gene is TRBJ2-1, the V gene TRBV11-3; D is uncertain. The length of the CDR3 is 14 residues. The V end was cut by 2 bases, the J end by 4 bases, with 9 bases between. Germline CDR1 reads SGHNT; CDR2 reads YENEEA. The CDR3 loop reads CASSLPGRYNEQFF. The CDR3 DNA follows: TGTGCCAGCAGCTTACCCGGACGGTACAATGAGCAGTTCTTC.

This chain connects TRBV15 to TRBJ2-7; D might be TRBD1 or TRBD2, each matching 5 bases. From germline, CDR1 is LNHNV and CDR2 YYDKDF (reference sequence). The CDR3 sequence is 12 residues long. Trimming pared 1 base from V and 6 bases from J, leaving 7 bases between. The CDR3 spells CATSRAGGEQYF. The CDR3, as DNA: TGTGCCACCAGCAGAGCTGGGGGCGAGCAGTACTTC.

This clonotype was detected only a few times. This chain uses TRBV9 with TRBJ2-5; 7 nucleotides align to TRBD1. The CDR3 is 14 residues long. Germline V gene lookup returns CDR1 SGDLS and CDR2 YYNGEE. J lost 5 bases, V lost 3 bases, and 7 bases had no gene match. CDR3 in amino acids: CASSEEDRPETQYF. The DNA for the CDR3 is TGTGCCAGCAGCGAGGAGGACAGGCCTGAGACCCAGTACTTC.

V gene TRBV20-1 combines with J gene TRBJ2-4, with D unresolved. V gave up 6 bases and J gave up 12 bases, with 15 bases separating them. Germline CDR1 DFQATT, CDR2 SNEGSKA (reference sequence). The CDR3 sequence is 11 residues long. The CDR3 loop is CSATVGHYQYF. The CDR3 nucleotides are TGCAGTGCCACGGTTGGCCACTATCAGTACTTC.

This clonotype has a handful of counts. The chain combines TRBV18 with TRBJ1-6; D ambiguous. The CDR3 runs 16 residues. Trimming removed 4 bases from V and 7 bases from J, with 17 bases in between. The germline V gene has CDR1 KGHSH and CDR2 LQKENI. The CDR3 DNA reads as TGTGCCAGCTCACTCGGCGGACGGACGCAAAATTCACCCCTCCACTTT. This encodes CASSLGGRTQNSPLHF.

This clonotype appeared a few times. The rearrangement uses TRBV7-6 and TRBJ1-4; 7 nucleotides match TRBD1. Germline trimming cut 5 bases from V and 8 bases from J; bases unmatched to any gene: 11. The CDR3 spans 15 residues. Germline values: CDR1 SGHVS, CDR2 FNYEAQ. The chain's CDR3 is CASSPNAGGDEKLFF. CDR3 DNA sequence: TGTGCCAGCAGCCCTAACGCAGGGGGGGACGAAAAACTGTTTTTT. Together with reference TRBV7-6 and TRBJ1-4, the CDR3 gives the full variable domain: GAGVSQSPRYKVTKRGQDVALRCDPISGHVSLYWYRQALGQGPEFLTYFNYEAQQDKSGLPNDRFSAERPEGSISTLTIQRTEQRDSAMYRCASSPNAGGDEKLFFGSGTQLSVL.

This clonotype was picked up a small number of times. This chain connects TRBV6-5 to TRBJ1-5; D is undetermined. The CDR3 consists of 18 residues. Trimming shortened V by 0 bases and J by 0 bases, and 15 bases separated the two germline ends. Germline V CDR1 and CDR2: MNHEY, SVGAGI. The CDR3 reads CASSYSNPDLDSNQPQHF. The CDR3 nucleotides are TGTGCCAGCAGTTACTCGAACCCCGACTTAGATAGCAATCAGCCCCAGCATTTT.

This chain uses TRBV20-1 with TRBJ2-5, with 8 bases that match TRBD1. The J segment lost 2 bases and the V segment lost 0 bases, leaving 2 bases of the junction unmatched. This CDR3 contains 14 residues. Germline loops: CDR1 DFQATT, CDR2 SNEGSKA (reference sequence). CDR3 DNA: TGCAGTGCTAGAGAGGGGGACAGGCAAGAGACCCAGTACTTC. Protein product: CSAREGDRQETQYF.

This clonotype appeared a few times. The V and J genes are TRBV27 and TRBJ2-5, with 14 bases aligning to TRBD2. The J call is doubtful: the DNA matches TRBJ2-1 better. CDR1 is MNHEY, CDR2 SMNVEV, per germline (reference sequence). This CDR3 has 15 amino acids. CDR3 sequence (DNA): TGTGCCAGCAGTATCGGGACTAGCGGGAGAGATGAGCAGTTCTTC. Translated: CASSIGTSGRDEQFF.

Ten or more counts support this clonotype. The rearrangement joins TRBV10-2 to TRBJ2-1; TRBD1 matches 9 bases. After removal of 11 bases from V and 7 bases from J, the junction contained 21 bases not matched to a gene. CDR3 length: 17 amino acids. CDR1 is WSHSY and CDR2 is SAAADI in the germline V gene. The DNA of the CDR3 is TGCGCCTGCTCAATTTCCCTAGCCGGGACAGGGTCTAATGAGCAGTTCTTC. Its translation: CACSISLAGTGSNEQFF.

V is TRBV9 and J is TRBJ2-5; no definite D call. TRBJ2-7 matches the DNA end more closely, so the J call is doubtful. Germline V gene lookup returns CDR1 SGDLS and CDR2 YYNGEE. The CDR3 is made up of 12 amino acids. CDR3 protein: CASSVFSYEQYF. DNA of the CDR3: TGTGCCAGCAGCGTATTCTCCTACGAGCAGTACTTC.

This clonotype was found a few times. The chain recombines TRBV7-9 with TRBJ2-7; D is uncertain. Between the trimmed V and J ends, which lost 4 bases and 7 bases, there was a span of 17 bases. Germline CDR1 SEHNR, CDR2 FQNEAQ (reference sequence). The CDR3 has 14 amino acids. The DNA of the CDR3 is TGTGCCAGCAGCTCCTCGGCCTCGGTAAGGGAGCAGTACTTC. Translated, it gives CASSSSASVREQYF. The full variable domain, with the rest looked up from reference TRBV7-9 and TRBJ2-7, is DTGVSQNPRHKITKRGQNVTFRCDPISEHNRLYWYRQTLGQGPEFLTYFQNEAQLEKSRLLSDRFSAERPKGSFSTLEIQRTEQGDSAMYLCASSSSASVREQYFGPGTRLTVT.

This clonotype was found a few times. The gene calls are TRBV7-9 and TRBJ1-2; D uncertain. Germline V gene data show CDR1 as SEHNR and CDR2 as FQNEAQ (reference sequence). The CDR3 contains 13 residues. Trimming removed 2 bases at V and 7 bases at J, with 11 bases between. CDR3 in DNA: TGTGCCAGCAGCTTATCGGGCCCCGGTGGCTACACCTTC. This codes for CASSLSGPGGYTF.

The V and J genes are TRBV2 and TRBJ2-5; TRBD2 might be the D (6 bases). CDR3 length: 13 amino acids. Germline loops: CDR1 SNHLY, CDR2 FYNNEI. Trimming took 3 bases from V and 8 from J, leaving 13 bases between them. CDR3 region: CASSDVVGGTQYF. The CDR3 nucleotides are TGTGCCAGCAGTGACGTCGTGGGAGGAACCCAGTACTTC. The entire variable domain, with the rest obtained from reference TRBV2 and TRBJ2-5, is as follows: EPEVTQTPSHQVTQMGQEVILRCVPISNHLYFYWYRQILGQKVEFLVSFYNNEISEKSEIFDDQFSVERPDGSNFTLKIRSTKLEDSAMYFCASSDVVGGTQYFGPGTRLLVL.

This clonotype turned up a few times. The chain is built from TRBV7-6 and TRBJ1-6, with 9 bases identical to TRBD1. The CDR3 runs 15 residues. Trimming removed 5 bases from V and 7 bases from J; junction bases left unmatched: 6. The germline CDR1 and CDR2 sequences are SGHVS and FNYEAQ. The CDR3 nucleotides read TGTGCCAGCAGCACGGGGACAGGGCTCAATTCACCCCTCCACTTT. Protein sequence: CASSTGTGLNSPLHF.

This clonotype appeared a few times. The CDR3 reads CSARRTGGLYTEAFF. For the CDR3, the DNA is TGCAGTGCTAGAAGGACAGGGGGATTGTACACTGAAGCTTTCTTT. The gene calls are TRBV20-1 and TRBJ1-1; 10 bases are shared with TRBD1. J gave up 3 bases and V 2 bases, and 6 bases lay outside the gene matches. This CDR3 is built from 15 residues. Germline CDR1 and CDR2: DFQATT and SNEGSKA (reference sequence).

This clonotype has more than one count but fewer than ten. The chain links TRBV2 to TRBJ2-5; 12 bases map to TRBD2. Germline V CDR1 and CDR2: SNHLY, FYNNEI. J gave up 1 base and V 7 bases, and 4 bases lay outside the gene matches. This CDR3 comprises 15 residues. This CDR3 reads CASILGLAGQETQYF. The DNA for the CDR3 is TGTGCCAGCATCTTGGGACTAGCGGGCCAAGAGACCCAGTACTTC. The full variable domain, in which reference TRBV2 and TRBJ2-5 provide the parts outside the CDR3, is EPEVTQTPSHQVTQMGQEVILRCVPISNHLYFYWYRQILGQKVEFLVSFYNNEISEKSEIFDDQFSVERPDGSNFTLKIRSTKLEDSAMYFCASILGLAGQETQYFGPGTRLLVL.